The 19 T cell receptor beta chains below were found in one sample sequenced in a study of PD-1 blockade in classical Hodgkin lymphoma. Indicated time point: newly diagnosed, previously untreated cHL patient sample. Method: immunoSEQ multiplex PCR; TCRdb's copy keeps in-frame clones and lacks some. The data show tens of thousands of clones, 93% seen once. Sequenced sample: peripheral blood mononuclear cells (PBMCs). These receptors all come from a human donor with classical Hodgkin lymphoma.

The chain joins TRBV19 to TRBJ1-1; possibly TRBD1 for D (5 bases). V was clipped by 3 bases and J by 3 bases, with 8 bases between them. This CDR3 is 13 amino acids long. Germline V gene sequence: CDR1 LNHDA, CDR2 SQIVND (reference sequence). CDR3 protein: CASSMTDYTEAFF. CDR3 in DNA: TGTGCCAGTAGTATGACAGATTACACTGAAGCTTTCTTT. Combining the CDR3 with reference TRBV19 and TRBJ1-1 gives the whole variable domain DGGITQSPKYLFRKEGQNVTLSCEQNLNHDAMYWYRQDPGQGLRLIYYSQIVNDFQKGDIAEGYSVSREKKESFPLTVTSAQKNPTAFYLCASSMTDYTEAFFGQGTRLTVV.

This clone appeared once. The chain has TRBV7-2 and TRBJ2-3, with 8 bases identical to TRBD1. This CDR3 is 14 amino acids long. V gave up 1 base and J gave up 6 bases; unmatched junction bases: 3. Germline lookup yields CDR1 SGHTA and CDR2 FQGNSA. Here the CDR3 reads CASSLDRGYDTQYF. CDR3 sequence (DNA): TGTGCCAGCAGCTTAGACAGGGGGTACGATACGCAGTATTTT.

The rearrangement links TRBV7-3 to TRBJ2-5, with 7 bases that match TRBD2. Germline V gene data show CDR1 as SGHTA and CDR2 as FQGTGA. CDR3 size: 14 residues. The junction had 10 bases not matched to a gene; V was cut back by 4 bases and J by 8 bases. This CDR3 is CASSSPGAGPTQYF. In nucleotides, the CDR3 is TGTGCCAGCAGCTCCCCCGGAGCGGGACCCACCCAGTACTTC.

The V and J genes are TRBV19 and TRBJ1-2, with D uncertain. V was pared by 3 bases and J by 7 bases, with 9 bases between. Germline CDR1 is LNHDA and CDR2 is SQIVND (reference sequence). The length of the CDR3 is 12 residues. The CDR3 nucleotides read TGTGCCAGTAGTATGAGAGGGTCTGGCTACACCTTC. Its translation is CASSMRGSGYTF.

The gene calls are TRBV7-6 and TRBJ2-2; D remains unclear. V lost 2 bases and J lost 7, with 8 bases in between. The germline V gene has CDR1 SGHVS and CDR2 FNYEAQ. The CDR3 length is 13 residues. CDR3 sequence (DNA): TGTGCCAGCAGCTTACGCGGCATCGGGGAGCTGTTTTTT. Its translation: CASSLRGIGELFF. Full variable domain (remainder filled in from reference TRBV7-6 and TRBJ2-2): GAGVSQSPRYKVTKRGQDVALRCDPISGHVSLYWYRQALGQGPEFLTYFNYEAQQDKSGLPNDRFSAERPEGSISTLTIQRTEQRDSAMYRCASSLRGIGELFFGEGSRLTVL.

CDR3 protein: CASSVGRSSYEQYF. The CDR3 nucleotides are TGTGCCAGCAGCGTAGGTAGGAGCTCCTACGAGCAGTACTTC. The rearrangement uses TRBV11-2 and TRBJ2-7; unclear D gene. This CDR3 contains 14 residues. In germline, CDR1 is SGHAT, CDR2 FQNNGV. Trimming stripped 5 bases from V and 0 bases from J, with 11 bases between.

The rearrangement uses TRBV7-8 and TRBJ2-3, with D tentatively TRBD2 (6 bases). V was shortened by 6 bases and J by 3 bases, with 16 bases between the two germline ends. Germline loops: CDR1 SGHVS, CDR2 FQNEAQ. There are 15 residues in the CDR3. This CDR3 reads CASRQTSRSTDTQYF. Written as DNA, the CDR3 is TGTGCCAGCAGACAGACTAGTAGATCGACAGATACGCAGTATTTT.

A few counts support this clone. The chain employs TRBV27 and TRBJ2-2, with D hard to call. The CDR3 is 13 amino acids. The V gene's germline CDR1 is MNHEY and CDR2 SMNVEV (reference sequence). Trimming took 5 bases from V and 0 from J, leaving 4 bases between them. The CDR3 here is CASSLANTGELFF. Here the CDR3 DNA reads TGTGCCAGCAGTCTCGCGAACACCGGGGAGCTGTTTTTT.

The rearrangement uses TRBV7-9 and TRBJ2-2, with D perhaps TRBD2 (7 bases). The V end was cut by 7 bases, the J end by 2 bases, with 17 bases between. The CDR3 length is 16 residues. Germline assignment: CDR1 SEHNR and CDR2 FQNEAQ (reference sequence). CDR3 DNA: TGTGCCAGCACGCTCGCCTCGGGGGGCAACACCGGGGAGCTGTTTTTT. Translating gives CASTLASGGNTGELFF.

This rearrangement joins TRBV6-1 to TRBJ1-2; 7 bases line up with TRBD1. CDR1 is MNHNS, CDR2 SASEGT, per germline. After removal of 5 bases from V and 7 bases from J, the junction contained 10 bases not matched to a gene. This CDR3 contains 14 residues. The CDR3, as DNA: TGTGCCAGCAGTCGCGAACAGGGGATTGGTGGCTACACCTTC. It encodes CASSREQGIGGYTF.

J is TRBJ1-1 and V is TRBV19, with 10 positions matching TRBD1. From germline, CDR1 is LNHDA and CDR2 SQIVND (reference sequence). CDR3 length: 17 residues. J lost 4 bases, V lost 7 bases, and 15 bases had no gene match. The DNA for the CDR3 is TGTGCCAGTAATTACCGGGGACAGGGGTTGCGGCGCACTGAAGCTTTCTTT. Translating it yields CASNYRGQGLRRTEAFF.

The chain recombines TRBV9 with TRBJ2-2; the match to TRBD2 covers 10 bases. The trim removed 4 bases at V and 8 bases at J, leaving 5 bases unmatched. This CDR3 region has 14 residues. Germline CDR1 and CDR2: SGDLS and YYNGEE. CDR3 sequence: CASSLAGGSGELFF. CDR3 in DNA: TGTGCCAGCAGCTTAGCGGGGGGTTCAGGGGAGCTGTTTTTT.

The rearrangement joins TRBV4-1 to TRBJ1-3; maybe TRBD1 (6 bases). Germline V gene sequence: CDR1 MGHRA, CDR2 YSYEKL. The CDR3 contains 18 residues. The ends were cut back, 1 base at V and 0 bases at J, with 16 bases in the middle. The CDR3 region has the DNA TGCGCCAGCAGCCAAGTAACGCGGTTAGGGGGCTCTGGAAACACCATATATTTT. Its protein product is CASSQVTRLGGSGNTIYF.

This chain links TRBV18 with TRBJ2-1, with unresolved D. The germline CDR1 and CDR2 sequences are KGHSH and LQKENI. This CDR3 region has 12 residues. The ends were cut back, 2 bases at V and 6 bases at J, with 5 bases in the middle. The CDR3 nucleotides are TGTGCCAGCTCACCATCCCTCAATGAGCAGTTCTTC. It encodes CASSPSLNEQFF.

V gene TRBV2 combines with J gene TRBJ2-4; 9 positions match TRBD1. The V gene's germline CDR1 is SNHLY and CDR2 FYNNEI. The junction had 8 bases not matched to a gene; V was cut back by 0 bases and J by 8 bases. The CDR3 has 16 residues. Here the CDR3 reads CASSEAGARTGDIQYF. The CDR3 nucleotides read TGTGCCAGCAGTGAAGCGGGAGCGAGGACAGGGGACATTCAGTACTTC.

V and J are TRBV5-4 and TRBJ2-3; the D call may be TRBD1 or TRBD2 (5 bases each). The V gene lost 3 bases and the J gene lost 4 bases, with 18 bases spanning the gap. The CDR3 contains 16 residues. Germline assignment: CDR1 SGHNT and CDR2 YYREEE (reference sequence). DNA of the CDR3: TGTGCCAGCAGCTCCGGGGCCAGACGCGGAGCAGATACGCAGTATTTT. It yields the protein CASSSGARRGADTQYF.

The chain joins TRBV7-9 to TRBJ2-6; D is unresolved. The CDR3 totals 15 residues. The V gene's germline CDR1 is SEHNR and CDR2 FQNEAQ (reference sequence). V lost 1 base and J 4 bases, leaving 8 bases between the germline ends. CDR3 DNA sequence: TGTGCCAGCAGCTTAGAGGGCGCCGGGGCCAACGTCCTGACTTTC. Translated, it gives CASSLEGAGANVLTF.

The CDR3, as DNA: TGTGCCAGCAGCGTAGGTGGGGGCTATGGCTACACCTTC. Translated: CASSVGGGYGYTF. The chain links TRBV9 to TRBJ1-2, with TRBD1 as a possible D gene (5 bases). The CDR3 runs 13 residues. Trimming shortened V by 0 bases and J by 4 bases, and 7 bases separated the two germline ends. Germline assignment: CDR1 SGDLS and CDR2 YYNGEE. The full variable domain, completed using reference TRBV9 and TRBJ1-2, is DSGVTQTPKHLITATGQRVTLRCSPRSGDLSVYWYQQSLDQGLQFLIQYYNGEERAKGNILERFSAQQFPDLHSELNLSSLELGDSALYFCASSVGGGYGYTFGSGTRLTVV.

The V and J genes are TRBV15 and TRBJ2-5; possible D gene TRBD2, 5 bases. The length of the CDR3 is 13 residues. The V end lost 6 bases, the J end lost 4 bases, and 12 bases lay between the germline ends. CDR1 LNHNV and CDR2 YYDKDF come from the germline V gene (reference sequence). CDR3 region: CATRSGAGETQYF. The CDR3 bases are TGTGCCACCAGGTCGGGCGCGGGAGAGACCCAGTACTTC.